This passage covers 11 T cell receptor beta chains from one sample sequenced in a study of CD8+ T cells in alopecia areata. In each case, RNA was isolated and then reverse transcribed into cDNA as the sequencing template. Here immunoSEQ multiplex PCR was the method, and the copy in TCRdb shows in-frame clones only, minus some. The sample has about 110,000 clones, about 60% seen once. The sample was NKG2D-low CD8+ T cells sorted from blood. Receptor source: a human donor with alopecia areata.

Details on this clone: Compared with germline, one end of the junction differs, possibly owing to a read error. V usage is TRBV7-7 and J usage is TRBJ2-1; 8 nucleotides line up with TRBD2. This CDR3 has 15 residues. Germline V gene lookup returns CDR1 SSHAT and CDR2 FNYEAQ (reference sequence). This chain's CDR3 is CASSLNLAGNSEQFF. The DNA of the CDR3 is TGTGCTAGCAGCTTAAACTTAGCGGGAAATAGTGAGCAGTTCTTC.

V and J are TRBV6-5 and TRBJ2-1; D is ambiguous. From germline, CDR1 is MNHEY and CDR2 SVGAGI. V lost 6 bases, J lost 5 bases, and 8 bases lay in between. The CDR3 length is 12 residues. The CDR3 DNA is TGTGCCAGCAGCCTGACCGACAATGAGCAGTTCTTC. Protein product: CASSLTDNEQFF.

This clone was detected only a few times. The rearrangement links TRBV29-1 to TRBJ2-3; unclear D gene. The germline V and J ends were trimmed by 6 bases and 2 bases, with 9 bases remaining between them. Looked up from germline, CDR1 is SQVTM and CDR2 is ANQGSEA. The CDR3 is made up of 12 amino acids. The CDR3: CSVAPPTDTQYF. CDR3 bases: TGCAGCGTGGCCCCCCCCACAGATACGCAGTATTTT.

The CDR3 sequence: CASSYRGGDEQFF. In nucleotides, the CDR3 is TGTGCCAGCAGTTACAGAGGGGGCGATGAGCAGTTCTTC. The V call is TRBV6-5, the J call TRBJ2-1, with 7 positions matching TRBD1. Germline V gene sequence: CDR1 MNHEY, CDR2 SVGAGI. The CDR3 has 13 amino acids. V was pared by 2 bases and J by 8 bases, with 3 bases of the junction left unmatched.

This clone was seen only a few times. The chain employs TRBV28 and TRBJ1-5; D ambiguous. Deletions cut 3 bases from V and 4 bases from J, with 13 bases between. CDR3 length: 15 amino acids. Germline V gene sequence: CDR1 MDHEN, CDR2 SYDVKM. The CDR3 DNA follows: TGTGCCAGCAGTTTCGTGGGTATCCCAAATCAGCCCCAGCATTTT. Amino acids: CASSFVGIPNQPQHF.

The chain joins TRBV19 to TRBJ2-1, with TRBD1 as a possible D gene (6 bases). Per the germline V gene, CDR1 is LNHDA and CDR2 is SQIVND (reference sequence). Trimming removed 4 bases at V and 14 bases at J, with 15 bases between. This CDR3 has 12 residues. DNA of the CDR3: TGTGCCAGTAGTACTCGACAGGCCCCCGAGTTCTTC. It codes for CASSTRQAPEFF.

The chain combines TRBV10-1 with TRBJ1-5; TRBD1 matches 8 bases. The CDR3 length is 16 residues. Germline lookup yields CDR1 WNHNN and CDR2 SYGVQD (reference sequence). The junction had 7 bases not matched to a gene; V was cut back by 4 bases and J by 2 bases. CDR3 DNA sequence: TGCGCCAGCAGTGTCCACAGGGGGTTGGGCAATCAGCCCCAGCATTTT. Amino acid sequence: CASSVHRGLGNQPQHF.

This rearrangement joins TRBV9 to TRBJ2-7; TRBD1 might be the D (5 bases). This CDR3 spans 15 amino acids. Germline loops: CDR1 SGDLS, CDR2 YYNGEE. V was clipped by 2 bases and J by 5 bases, with 17 bases between them. The CDR3 is CASSVQGNKGDEQYF. For the CDR3, the DNA is TGTGCCAGCAGCGTCCAGGGAAACAAAGGCGACGAGCAGTACTTC. Together with reference TRBV9 and TRBJ2-7, the CDR3 gives the full variable domain: DSGVTQTPKHLITATGQRVTLRCSPRSGDLSVYWYQQSLDQGLQFLIQYYNGEERAKGNILERFSAQQFPDLHSELNLSSLELGDSALYFCASSVQGNKGDEQYFGPGTRLTVT.

The chain uses TRBV7-8 and TRBJ2-1; D ambiguous. The CDR3 contains 12 residues. Per the germline V gene, CDR1 is SGHVS and CDR2 is FQNEAQ. Between the trimmed V and J ends, which lost 2 bases and 9 bases, there was a span of 8 bases. This chain's CDR3 is CASSLRVGEQFF. In DNA, the CDR3 is TGTGCCAGCAGCTTACGGGTGGGTGAGCAGTTCTTC.

The V gene is TRBV27, the J gene TRBJ2-7; 7 nucleotides match TRBD2. Germline V gene data show CDR1 as MNHEY and CDR2 as SMNVEV (reference sequence). After removal of 2 bases from V and 3 bases from J, the junction contained 10 bases not matched to a gene. This CDR3 is 16 amino acids long. This CDR3 reads CASSLRHGGGNYEQYF. CDR3 coding DNA: TGTGCCAGCAGTTTAAGGCATGGGGGGGGGAACTACGAGCAGTACTTC.

V usage is TRBV9 and J usage is TRBJ2-1; D remains ambiguous. Trimming took 0 bases from V and 5 from J, leaving 12 bases between them. CDR1 and CDR2 (germline): SGDLS, YYNGEE. The CDR3 spans 15 residues. The CDR3 loop reads CASSVGGVRNNEQFF. The CDR3 DNA sequence: TGTGCCAGCAGCGTAGGCGGAGTTCGGAACAATGAGCAGTTCTTC. Combining the CDR3 with reference TRBV9 and TRBJ2-1 gives the whole variable domain DSGVTQTPKHLITATGQRVTLRCSPRSGDLSVYWYQQSLDQGLQFLIQYYNGEERAKGNILERFSAQQFPDLHSELNLSSLELGDSALYFCASSVGGVRNNEQFFGPGTRLTVL.